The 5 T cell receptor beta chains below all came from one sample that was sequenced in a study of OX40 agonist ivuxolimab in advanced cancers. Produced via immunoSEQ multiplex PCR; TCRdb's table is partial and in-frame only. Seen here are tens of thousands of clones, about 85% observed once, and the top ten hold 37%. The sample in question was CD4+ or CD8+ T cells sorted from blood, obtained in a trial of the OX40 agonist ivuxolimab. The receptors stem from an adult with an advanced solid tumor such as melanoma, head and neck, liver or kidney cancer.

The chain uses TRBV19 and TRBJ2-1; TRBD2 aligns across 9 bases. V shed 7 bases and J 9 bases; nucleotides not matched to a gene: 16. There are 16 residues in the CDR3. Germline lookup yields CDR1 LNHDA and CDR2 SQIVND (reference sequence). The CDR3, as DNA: TGTGCCAGTATTGAATCTAGCGGGGTCCCAAGGGGTGAGCAGTTCTTC. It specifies CASIESSGVPRGEQFF.

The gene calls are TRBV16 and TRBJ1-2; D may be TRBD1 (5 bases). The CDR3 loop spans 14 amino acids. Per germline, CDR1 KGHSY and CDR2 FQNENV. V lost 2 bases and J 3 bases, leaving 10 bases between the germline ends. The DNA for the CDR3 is TGTGCCAGCAGCCAAGGGGGTACAGACTATGGCTACACCTTC. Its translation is CASSQGGTDYGYTF.

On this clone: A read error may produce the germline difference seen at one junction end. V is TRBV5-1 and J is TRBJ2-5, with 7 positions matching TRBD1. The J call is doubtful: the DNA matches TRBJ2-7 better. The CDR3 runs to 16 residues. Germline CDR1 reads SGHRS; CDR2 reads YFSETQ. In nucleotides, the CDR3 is TGTGCCAGCAGCCCGGATAGGGGACAGAATCTCTACGAGCAGTACTTC. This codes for CASSPDRGQNLYEQYF.

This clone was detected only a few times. CDR3 protein: CASSKPESPLHF. The DNA for the CDR3 is TGTGCCAGCAGTAAACCCGAATCACCCCTCCACTTT. The V and J genes are TRBV27 and TRBJ1-6; no clear D gene. CDR1 and CDR2 from the germline V gene are MNHEY and SMNVEV (reference sequence). The CDR3 runs 12 residues. Trimming took off 5 bases at V and 10 bases at J, with 9 bases between the two ends.

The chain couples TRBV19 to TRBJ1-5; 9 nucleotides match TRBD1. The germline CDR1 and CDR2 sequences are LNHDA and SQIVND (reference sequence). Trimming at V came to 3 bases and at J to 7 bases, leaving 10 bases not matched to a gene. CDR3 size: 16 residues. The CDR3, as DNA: TGTGCCAGTAGTATCGGGGGGACAGGGTTGTGGCAGCCCCAGCATTTT. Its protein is CASSIGGTGLWQPQHF.